The text below deals with one TCR beta chain. The antigen is unknown. The data are from a study of cytomegalovirus exposure and HLA in healthy donors. Points from the study as a whole: Because they were indistinguishable, some V segments, including TRBV6-2 and TRBV6-3, were excluded. What a later analysis showed was that several of the most significant clusters appeared linked to common viral pathogens.

PCR employed 60 Vbeta and 13 Jbeta primers. Assay: immunoSEQ multiplex PCR; the TCRdb copy retains only in-frame clones and omits some. This sample has 110,000 to 150,000 clones, with roughly two thirds found just once. Unmatched junction bases numbered 7, after V lost 4 bases and J lost 6 bases. The CDR3 is made up of 14 amino acids. Germline CDR1 reads SGHNT; CDR2 reads YYREEE (reference sequence). This TCR came from a woman in her 40s in good health and CMV-seronegative. The material sequenced was PBMCs. The chain uses TRBV5-4 and TRBJ2-7; 10 bases are a match to TRBD1. This chain's CDR3 is CASSHRDRGSEQYF. CDR3 sequence (DNA): TGTGCCAGCAGCCACAGGGACAGGGGTTCCGAGCAGTACTTC.